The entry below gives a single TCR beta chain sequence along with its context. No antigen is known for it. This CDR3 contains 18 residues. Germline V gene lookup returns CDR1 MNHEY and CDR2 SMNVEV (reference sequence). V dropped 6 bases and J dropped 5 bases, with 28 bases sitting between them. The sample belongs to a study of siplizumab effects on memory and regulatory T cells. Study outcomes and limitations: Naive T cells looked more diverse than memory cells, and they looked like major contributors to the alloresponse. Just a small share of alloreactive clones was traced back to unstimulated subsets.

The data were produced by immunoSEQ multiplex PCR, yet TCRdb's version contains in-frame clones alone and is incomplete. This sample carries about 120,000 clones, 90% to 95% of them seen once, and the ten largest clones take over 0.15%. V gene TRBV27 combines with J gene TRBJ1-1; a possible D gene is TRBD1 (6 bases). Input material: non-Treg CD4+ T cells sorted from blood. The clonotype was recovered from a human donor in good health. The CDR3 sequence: CASSLYSGGQGGGTEAFF. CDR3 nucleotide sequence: TGTGCCAGCAGCCTTTATAGCGGGGGGCAGGGAGGTGGGACTGAAGCTTTCTTT.